This T cell receptor (beta chain) was identified during a study of PD-L1 blockade in urothelial cancer. Background on the study: The analyses of blood took place 3 weeks (second dose) and 6 weeks after treatment start.

Libraries were prepared by immunoSEQ multiplex PCR; TCRdb keeps only in-frame clonotypes and omits some of them. The sample carries approximately 83,000 clones, around 78% recorded once. Time point in this sample: peripheral blood 6 weeks after treatment start. Germline trimming cut 8 bases from V and 2 bases from J; bases unmatched to any gene: 7. The CDR3 length is 15 residues. The germline V gene has CDR1 SEHNR and CDR2 FQNEAQ (reference sequence). Here the sequenced sample was PBMCs, taken around atezolizumab (anti-PD-L1) treatment. The receptor was isolated from a man in his sixties or seventies with urothelial cancer. The chain joins TRBV7-9 to TRBJ2-7, with 12 bases aligning to TRBD2. Here the CDR3 reads CASGGPSGRAYEQYF. The CDR3, as DNA: TGTGCCAGCGGAGGGCCTAGCGGGAGGGCCTACGAGCAGTACTTC.